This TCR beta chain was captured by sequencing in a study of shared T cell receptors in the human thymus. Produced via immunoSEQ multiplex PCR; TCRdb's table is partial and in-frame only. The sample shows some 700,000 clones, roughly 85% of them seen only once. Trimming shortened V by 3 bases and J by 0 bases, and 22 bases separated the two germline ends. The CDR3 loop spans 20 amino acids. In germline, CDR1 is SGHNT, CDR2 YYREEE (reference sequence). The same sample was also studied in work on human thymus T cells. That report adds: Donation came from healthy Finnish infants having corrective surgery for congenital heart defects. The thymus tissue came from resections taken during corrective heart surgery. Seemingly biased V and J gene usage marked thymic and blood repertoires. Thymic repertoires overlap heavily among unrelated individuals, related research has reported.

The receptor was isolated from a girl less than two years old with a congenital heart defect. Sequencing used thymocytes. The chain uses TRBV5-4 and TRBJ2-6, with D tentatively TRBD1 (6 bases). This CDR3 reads CASSSIAGQSAFSGANVLTF. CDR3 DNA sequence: TGTGCCAGCAGCTCGATTGCCGGACAGTCCGCCTTCTCTGGGGCCAACGTCCTGACTTTC.